The present entry profiles one T cell receptor (beta chain) with its context. Original processing methods: Reference gene primer amplification yielded estimated nucleated cell counts. This table comes from immunoSEQ multiplex PCR, and its TCRdb copy is limited to in-frame clones, with some not included. Clone size and the V and J calls come from that table; the DNA yielded D and trimming. The table shows 50,000 to 65,000 clones, with approximately 91% occurring only once. This entry is derived from a study of blood T cell repertoires in COVID-19. Across the study: The United States, Italy and Spain provided the acute and convalescent COVID-19 samples. Sample material is recorded as cDNA or gDNA derived from T cells, B-cell-depleted T cells, or PBMCs.

The CDR3 is 16 residues long. From germline, CDR1 is SGHRS and CDR2 YFSETQ. Trimming took 4 bases from V and 2 from J; bases not matched to a gene: 8. Sequenced material: peripheral blood. This TCR was sampled from a woman aged 55-75 years with active or convalescent COVID-19. The chain couples TRBV5-1 to TRBJ2-5, with 10 bases aligning to TRBD1. CDR3 nucleotides: TGCGCCAGCAGCCCCAGGGACAGGGGTTTACAAGAGACCCAGTACTTC. This encodes CASSPRDRGLQETQYF. Full variable domain (rest looked up from reference TRBV5-1 and TRBJ2-5): KAGVTQTPRYLIKTRGQQVTLSCSPISGHRSVSWYQQTPGQGLQFLFEYFSETQRNKGNFPGRFSGRQFSNSRSEMNVSTLELGDSALYLCASSPRDRGLQETQYFGPGTRLLVL.